Listed below are T cell receptor beta chains from one sample, sequenced in a study of a mutant IDH1 vaccine in newly diagnosed glioma. Their antigen targets remain unknown. The method was immunoSEQ multiplex PCR; TCRdb's version includes in-frame clones alone and lacks a portion of them. The profile shows 20,000 or so clones, 80% to 85% of them singletons. Sequenced material: PBMCs, taken from a glioma patient whose treatment included an IDH1 peptide vaccine. The receptors derive from a man aged 35 to 55 with glioma. The CDR3 runs from the conserved cysteine through the conserved F or W. A D gene is named only where the DNA matches it firmly. Clone size is shown for a subset of rows, as once, few, many or a class of expanded clone.

TRBV15	TRBJ1-3	TRBD1	NA	15	CATSRGQGTGNTIYF	TGTGCCACCAGCAGAGGACAGGGGACTGGAAACACCATATATTTT
TRBV7-9	TRBJ2-2	NA	NA	17	CASSDSRTGANTGELFF	TGTGCCAGCAGCGATTCGAGAACCGGAGCGAACACCGGGGAGCTGTTTTTT
TRBV29-1	TRBJ2-7	NA	NA	14	CSVKDTSRGYEQYF	TGCAGCGTTAAGGACACCTCCCGGGGCTACGAGCAGTACTTC
TRBV6-4	TRBJ2-5	TRBD2	NA	14	CASKLAGSQETQYF	TGTGCCAGCAAGTTAGCGGGATCCCAAGAGACCCAGTACTTC
TRBV7-2	TRBJ2-7	NA	NA	11	CASSYGGEQYF	TGTGCCAGCAGCTACGGAGGGGAGCAGTACTTC
TRBV2	TRBJ2-4	NA	NA	13	CASSARPGHIQYF	TGTGCCAGCAGTGCTCGCCCGGGTCACATTCAGTACTTC
TRBV5-6	TRBJ2-7	NA	NA	12	CASSLLYYEQYF	TGTGCCAGCAGCTTGCTCTACTACGAGCAGTACTTC
TRBV19	TRBJ2-7	NA	NA	12	CASSILGYEQYF	TGTGCCAGTAGTATCCTAGGGTACGAGCAGTACTTC
TRBV25-1	TRBJ1-4	NA	NA	15	CASSEWSPLGEKLFF	TGTGCCAGCAGTGAATGGAGTCCACTTGGGGAAAAACTGTTTTTT
TRBV15	TRBJ1-5	TRBD1	NA	17	CATSRDIPGQQFQPQHF	TGTGCCACCAGCAGAGATATCCCGGGACAGCAATTTCAGCCCCAGCATTTT
TRBV27	TRBJ2-2	NA	NA	15	CASRRGRGASGELFF	TGTGCCTCCCGAAGAGGACGCGGTGCTAGTGGGGAGCTGTTTTTT
TRBV7-9	TRBJ1-1	NA	NA	14	CASSFGGLNTEAFF	TGTGCCAGCAGCTTCGGGGGGTTGAACACTGAAGCTTTCTTT
TRBV9	TRBJ2-1	TRBD2	NA	16	CASSVAWTSGSDEQFF	TGTGCCAGCAGCGTAGCGTGGACTAGCGGGAGTGATGAGCAGTTCTTC
TRBV5-5	TRBJ1-3	TRBD1	NA	15	CASSSNRGAGNTIYF	TGTGCCAGCAGCTCAAACAGGGGCGCGGGAAACACCATATATTTT
TRBV6-1	TRBJ1-2	TRBD1	NA	16	CASSEALRGPSYGYTF	TGTGCCAGCAGTGAAGCCCTCAGGGGGCCTAGCTATGGCTACACCTTC
TRBV7-2	TRBJ2-3	NA	few	18	CASSLNPTGYSSTDTQYF	TGTGCCAGCAGCTTGAATCCGACAGGATACTCTAGCACAGATACGCAGTATTTT
TRBV4-1	TRBJ2-3	NA	once	16	CASSQRQGGGTDTQYF	TGCGCCAGCAGCCAGAGACAGGGAGGGGGCACAGATACGCAGTATTTT
TRBV5-1	TRBJ1-4	NA	NA	14	CASSLGGGNEKLFF	TGCGCCAGCAGCTTGGGGGGGGGTAATGAAAAACTGTTTTTT